Listed here is a single T cell receptor (beta chain). The target antigen is unknown. This sample is drawn from a study of cytomegalovirus exposure and HLA in healthy donors. Study-wide points: It was reportedly the case that the classifier diagnosed cytomegalovirus status with high specificity and sensitivity. Most TCR sequences showed up rarely, but some public TCRs showed up in many donors.

Unrecorded immune exposures were likely, despite nominal health at sampling. The CDR3 is 16 amino acids. V was clipped by 2 bases and J by 5 bases, with 18 bases between them. Germline-derived CDR1 and CDR2 are MNHEY and SVGAGI. With 60 Vbeta and 13 Jbeta primers, the PCR was carried out. Using immunoSEQ multiplex PCR, the repertoire was profiled, and TCRdb retains in-frame clones only, with some absent. The table shows 150,000 to 200,000 clones, with roughly 77% occurring only once. This TCR was sampled from a male donor in good health and CMV-seropositive. This chain connects TRBV6-5 to TRBJ2-5; maybe TRBD1 (6 bases). The sequencing sample was made of PBMCs. This CDR3 reads CASSYIRLRGLETQYF. CDR3 DNA: TGTGCCAGCAGTTACATACGTCTAAGGGGGTTGGAGACCCAGTACTTC.